This entry concerns a single T cell receptor beta chain. The CDR3 covers 15 residues. Per germline, CDR1 MNHEY and CDR2 SMNVEV (reference sequence). The junction had 8 bases not matched to a gene; V was cut back by 8 bases and J by 1 base. Methods used by the authors: Cell counts per sample came from amplifying reference gene primers. Profiled with immunoSEQ multiplex PCR; TCRdb holds only in-frame clones, not every one. V, J and clone size reflect that table, while D and trimming were determined from the DNA. The profile shows roughly 330,000 clones, about 84% of them singletons. This entry is derived from a study of blood T cell repertoires in COVID-19. Study overall: The United States, Italy and Spain supplied acute and convalescent COVID-19 samples. T cells, B-cell-depleted T cells, or PBMCs provided the cDNA or gDNA that served as material.

The sample comprised peripheral blood. The chain couples TRBV27 to TRBJ2-1, with 7 bases aligning to TRBD1. This TCR was recovered from a woman aged 45-59 years with acute or convalescent COVID-19. The DNA for the CDR3 is TGTGCCAGCCGAGGACAGGCCCAGTCCTACAATGAGCAGTTCTTC. It is translated as CASRGQAQSYNEQFF.